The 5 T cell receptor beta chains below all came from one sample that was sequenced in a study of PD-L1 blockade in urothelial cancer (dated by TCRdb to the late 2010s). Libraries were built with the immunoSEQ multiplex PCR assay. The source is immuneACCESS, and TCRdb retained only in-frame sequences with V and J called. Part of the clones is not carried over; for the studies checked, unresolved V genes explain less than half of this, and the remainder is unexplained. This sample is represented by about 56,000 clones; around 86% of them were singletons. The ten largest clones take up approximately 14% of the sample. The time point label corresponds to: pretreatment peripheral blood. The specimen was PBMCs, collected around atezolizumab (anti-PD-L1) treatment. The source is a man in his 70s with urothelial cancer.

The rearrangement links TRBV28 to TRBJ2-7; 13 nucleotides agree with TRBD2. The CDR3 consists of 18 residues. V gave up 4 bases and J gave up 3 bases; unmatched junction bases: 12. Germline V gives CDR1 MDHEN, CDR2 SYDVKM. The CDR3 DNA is TGTGCCAGCAGTTCCCGACTAGCGGGAGGTTCATCGTTCTACGAGCAGTACTTC. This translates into CASSSRLAGGSSFYEQYF.

CDR3: CASSPSWGVAADTQYF. CDR3 coding DNA: TGTGCCAGCAGTCCCTCCTGGGGAGTAGCCGCAGATACGCAGTATTTT. This chain links TRBV27 with TRBJ2-3, with D possibly TRBD2 on 5 matching bases. V was cut by 5 bases and J by 4 bases, with 19 bases left in between. The CDR3 is made up of 16 amino acids. CDR1 is MNHEY and CDR2 is SMNVEV in the germline V gene (reference sequence).

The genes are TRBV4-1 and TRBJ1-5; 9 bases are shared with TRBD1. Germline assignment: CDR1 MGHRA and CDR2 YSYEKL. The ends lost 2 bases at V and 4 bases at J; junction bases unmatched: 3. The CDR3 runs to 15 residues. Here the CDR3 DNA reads TGCGCCAGCAGCCAAACAGGGACAGGGAATCAGCCCCAGCATTTT. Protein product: CASSQTGTGNQPQHF.

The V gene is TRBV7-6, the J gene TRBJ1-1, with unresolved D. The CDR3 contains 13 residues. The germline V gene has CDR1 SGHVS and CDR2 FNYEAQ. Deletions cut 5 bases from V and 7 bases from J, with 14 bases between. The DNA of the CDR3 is TGTGCCAGCAGCCCTAATACAGCAAATGAAGCTTTCTTT. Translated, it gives CASSPNTANEAFF. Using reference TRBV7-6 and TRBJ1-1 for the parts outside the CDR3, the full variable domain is GAGVSQSPRYKVTKRGQDVALRCDPISGHVSLYWYRQALGQGPEFLTYFNYEAQQDKSGLPNDRFSAERPEGSISTLTIQRTEQRDSAMYRCASSPNTANEAFFGQGTRLTVV.

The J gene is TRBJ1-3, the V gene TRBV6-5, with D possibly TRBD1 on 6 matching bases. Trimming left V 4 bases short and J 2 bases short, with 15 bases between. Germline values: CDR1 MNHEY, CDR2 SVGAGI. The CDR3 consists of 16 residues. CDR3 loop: CASSSPSRDTGNTIYF. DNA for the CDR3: TGTGCCAGCAGTTCCCCCTCACGGGACACTGGAAACACCATATATTTT.